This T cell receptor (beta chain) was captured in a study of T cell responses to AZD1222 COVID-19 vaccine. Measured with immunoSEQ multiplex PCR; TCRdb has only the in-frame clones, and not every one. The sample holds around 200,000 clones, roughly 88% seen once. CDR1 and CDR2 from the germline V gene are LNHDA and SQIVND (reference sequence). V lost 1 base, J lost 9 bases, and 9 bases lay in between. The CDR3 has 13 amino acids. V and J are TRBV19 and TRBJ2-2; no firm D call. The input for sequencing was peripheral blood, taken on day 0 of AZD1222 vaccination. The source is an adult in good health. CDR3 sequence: CASSIGEHRELFF. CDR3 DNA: TGTGCCAGTAGTATAGGGGAACACCGGGAGCTGTTTTTT.